Shown below are 25 T cell receptor beta chains from a single sample sequenced in a study of OX40 agonist ivuxolimab in advanced cancers. The method was immunoSEQ multiplex PCR; TCRdb's version includes in-frame clones alone and lacks a portion of them. The table records around 66,000 clones, around 83% of them present only once. Sequenced material: CD4+ or CD8+ T cells sorted from blood, taken in a trial of the OX40 agonist ivuxolimab. The receptors were gathered from an adult with an advanced solid tumor such as melanoma, head and neck, liver or kidney cancer.

The chain has TRBV6-6 and TRBJ2-7; possible D gene TRBD1, 6 bases. The V and J ends lost 6 bases and 6 bases respectively, with 12 bases between them. Germline CDR1 is MNHNY and CDR2 is SVGAGI (reference sequence). CDR3 length: 12 residues. The DNA for the CDR3 is TGTGCCAGCAGGTCTACAGGGTTCGAGCAGTACTTC. This translates into CASRSTGFEQYF.

The chain has TRBV5-1 and TRBJ2-3; TRBD2 agrees at 10 bases. Trimming at V came to 0 bases and at J to 6 bases, leaving 13 bases not matched to a gene. CDR1 is SGHRS, CDR2 YFSETQ, per germline. The CDR3 runs 18 residues. CDR3 residues: CASSLAGTSALTGDTQYF. The CDR3 DNA follows: TGCGCCAGCAGCTTGGCCGGGACTAGCGCCTTAACAGGGGATACGCAGTATTTT.

The chain carries TRBV5-5 and TRBJ1-4; 11 bases map to TRBD1. This CDR3 spans 15 amino acids. The junction had 3 bases not matched to a gene; V was cut back by 2 bases and J by 6 bases. Looked up from germline, CDR1 is SGHKS and CDR2 is YYEKEE (reference sequence). Here the CDR3 DNA reads TGTGCCAGCAGCTTCCGGACAGGGGGCTATGAAAAACTGTTTTTT. It is translated as CASSFRTGGYEKLFF. Combining the CDR3 with reference TRBV5-5 and TRBJ1-4 gives the whole variable domain DAGVTQSPTHLIKTRGQQVTLRCSPISGHKSVSWYQQVLGQGPQFIFQYYEKEERGRGNFPDRFSARQFPNYSSELNVNALLLGDSALYLCASSFRTGGYEKLFFGSGTQLSVL.

The chain has TRBV19 and TRBJ2-2; no clear D gene. The CDR3 consists of 14 residues. Per germline, CDR1 LNHDA and CDR2 SQIVND (reference sequence). V was cut by 3 bases and J by 2 bases, with 7 bases left in between. CDR3 coding DNA: TGTGCCAGTAGTATTGGGGAAAACACCGGGGAGCTGTTTTTT. Amino acids: CASSIGENTGELFF.

V is TRBV19 and J is TRBJ1-2; 9 bases are shared with TRBD1. The CDR3 length is 15 residues. V shed 3 bases and J 6 bases; nucleotides not matched to a gene: 8. Germline V gene data show CDR1 as LNHDA and CDR2 as SQIVND (reference sequence). CDR3 DNA sequence: TGTGCCAGTAGTATCGCCGTAACAGGGGGCCATGGCTACACCTTC. As protein: CASSIAVTGGHGYTF.

V gene TRBV5-1 combines with J gene TRBJ2-1; 10 nucleotides match TRBD2. V gave up 2 bases and J gave up 8 bases; unmatched junction bases: 10. CDR1 and CDR2 from the germline V gene are SGHRS and YFSETQ. The CDR3 totals 16 residues. CDR3 sequence (DNA): TGCGCCAGCAGCTTAGGAGCGGGGGGGCCGGGGTATGAGCAGTTCTTC. Its protein is CASSLGAGGPGYEQFF. Supplemented by reference TRBV5-1 and TRBJ2-1, the full variable domain reads KAGVTQTPRYLIKTRGQQVTLSCSPISGHRSVSWYQQTPGQGLQFLFEYFSETQRNKGNFPGRFSGRQFSNSRSEMNVSTLELGDSALYLCASSLGAGGPGYEQFFGPGTRLTVL.

The rearrangement uses TRBV28 and TRBJ1-3; a weak D match, TRBD1 (6 bases). Trimming shortened V by 6 bases and J by 4 bases, and 16 bases separated the two germline ends. CDR1 and CDR2 from the germline V gene are MDHEN and SYDVKM. The CDR3 is 15 amino acids. The CDR3 coding sequence is TGTGCCAGCAGCCCTTGGGGGGGCGAAGGAAACACCATATATTTT. Translating gives CASSPWGGEGNTIYF.

This clone has more than one count but fewer than ten. V is TRBV27 and J is TRBJ1-6; 8 nucleotides line up with TRBD1. Trimming at V came to 3 bases and at J to 7 bases, leaving 5 bases not matched to a gene. The CDR3 has 15 amino acids. Germline CDR1 reads MNHEY; CDR2 reads SMNVEV (reference sequence). The CDR3 DNA reads TGTGCCAGCAGTTTGGACAGGGCTAAGAATTCACCCCTCCACTTT. As protein: CASSLDRAKNSPLHF.

This chain joins TRBV28 and TRBJ1-2, with D hard to call. The V gene lost 2 bases and the J gene lost 5 bases, with 9 bases spanning the gap. Germline CDR1 is MDHEN and CDR2 is SYDVKM. CDR3 length equals 13 residues. CDR3 bases: TGTGCCAGCAGTTTAGACGGGAGTTATGGCTACACCTTC. Translated: CASSLDGSYGYTF.

The chain has TRBV2 and TRBJ2-5; possibly TRBD2 for D (6 bases). This CDR3 contains 12 residues. CDR1 SNHLY and CDR2 FYNNEI come from the germline V gene. V was cut by 10 bases and J by 4 bases, with 13 bases left in between. The CDR3 bases are TGTGCCACCACGGGAGCCGCAGAGACCCAGTACTTC. Protein sequence: CATTGAAETQYF.

This rearrangement joins TRBV19 to TRBJ2-2, with TRBD2 as a possible D gene (6 bases). The CDR3 spans 16 residues. Germline lookup yields CDR1 LNHDA and CDR2 SQIVND (reference sequence). V lost 7 bases and J 2 bases, leaving 17 bases between the germline ends. The CDR3 DNA reads as TGTGCCAGTACGCCTTACGGGGCGGGAAACACCGGGGAGCTGTTTTTT. Translating it yields CASTPYGAGNTGELFF.

This clone was recorded a few times. The V call is TRBV19, the J call TRBJ2-3; 9 positions agree with TRBD2. V was pared by 4 bases and J by 0 bases, with 5 bases of the junction left unmatched. This CDR3 has 16 residues. Per the germline V gene, CDR1 is LNHDA and CDR2 is SQIVND (reference sequence). Here the CDR3 reads CASSTGLALSTDTQYF. The CDR3 DNA reads as TGTGCCAGTAGTACCGGACTAGCGCTTAGCACAGATACGCAGTATTTT.

The rearrangement joins TRBV5-4 to TRBJ1-5, with a tentative D call TRBD1 (6 bases). The V gene lost 2 bases and the J gene lost 4 bases, with 10 bases spanning the gap. Per germline, CDR1 SGHNT and CDR2 YYREEE (reference sequence). CDR3 length: 14 amino acids. CDR3 DNA sequence: TGTGCCAGCAGCTTTCAGGGGTCAAATCAGCCCCAGCATTTT. It is translated as CASSFQGSNQPQHF.

This chain uses TRBV6-5 with TRBJ2-1, with D maybe TRBD2 (6 bases). The CDR3 has 12 amino acids. The germline CDR1 and CDR2 sequences are MNHEY and SVGAGI. The V end lost 6 bases, the J end lost 9 bases, and 12 bases lay between the germline ends. CDR3 region: CASSRLDGEQFF. CDR3 DNA sequence: TGTGCCAGCAGCAGACTAGACGGTGAGCAGTTCTTC.

The chain is built from TRBV6-1 and TRBJ1-2; TRBD1 is a possible D gene (5 bases). The V end was cut by 2 bases, the J end by 8 bases, with 15 bases between. The CDR3 contains 14 residues. Per germline, CDR1 MNHNS and CDR2 SASEGT. The CDR3 sequence: CASSESRQSGGYTF. CDR3 coding DNA: TGTGCCAGCAGTGAAAGTCGGCAGTCAGGGGGCTACACCTTC.

This clone has a handful of counts. J is TRBJ2-7 and V is TRBV28; TRBD2 agrees at 9 bases. The length of the CDR3 is 16 residues. Germline V gives CDR1 MDHEN, CDR2 SYDVKM. Germline trimming cut 3 bases from V and 0 bases from J; bases unmatched to any gene: 6. The DNA for the CDR3 is TGTGCCAGCAGTTTCCATCTAGCGGGGCTCTCCTACGAGCAGTACTTC. This translates into CASSFHLAGLSYEQYF. Drawing the rest from reference TRBV28 and TRBJ2-7, the complete variable domain is DVKVTQSSRYLVKRTGEKVFLECVQDMDHENMFWYRQDPGLGLRLIYFSYDVKMKEKGDIPEGYSVSREKKERFSLILESASTNQTSMYLCASSFHLAGLSYEQYFGPGTRLTVT.

The chain employs TRBV7-2 and TRBJ2-1; D is perhaps TRBD1 (6 bases). Per germline, CDR1 SGHTA and CDR2 FQGNSA. Trimming stripped 4 bases from V and 4 bases from J, with 11 bases between. The CDR3 spans 14 residues. The CDR3 is CASSWGLGYNEQFF. The CDR3 coding sequence is TGTGCCAGCAGCTGGGGGCTAGGTTACAATGAGCAGTTCTTC.

The chain combines TRBV10-3 with TRBJ2-5, with 7 positions matching TRBD1. This CDR3 contains 13 residues. Unmatched junction bases numbered 4, after V lost 9 bases and J lost 0 bases. The germline V gene has CDR1 ENHRY and CDR2 SYGVKD. The CDR3 DNA reads as TGTGCCATTTCGACAGGGTACCAAGAGACCCAGTACTTC. Its protein product is CAISTGYQETQYF.

The J gene is TRBJ2-1, the V gene TRBV5-1, with 10 bases matching TRBD2. The CDR3 length is 15 residues. Germline CDR1 reads SGHRS; CDR2 reads YFSETQ. V dropped 0 bases and J dropped 8; count of bases not matched to a gene: 5. DNA for the CDR3: TGCGCCAGCAGCTTGGTAGCGGGAGGAAAATATGAGCAGTTCTTC. Encoded protein: CASSLVAGGKYEQFF.

The rearrangement links TRBV7-3 to TRBJ1-1; 7 positions match TRBD1. CDR1 is SGHTA and CDR2 is FQGTGA in the germline V gene. The CDR3 contains 14 residues. V was pared by 5 bases and J by 0 bases, with 3 bases of the junction left unmatched. The CDR3 region is CASSPGQLNTEAFF. The CDR3 nucleotides read TGTGCCAGCAGCCCGGGACAGCTGAACACTGAAGCTTTCTTT. The whole variable domain, filled in from reference TRBV7-3 and TRBJ1-1, reads GAGVSQTPSNKVTEKGKYVELRCDPISGHTALYWYRQSLGQGPEFLIYFQGTGAADDSGLPNDRFFAVRPEGSVSTLKIQRTERGDSAVYLCASSPGQLNTEAFFGQGTRLTVV.

The DNA of the CDR3 is TGTGCCAGCAGCGCCTTGACTGGCAACACAGATACGCAGTATTTT. The encoded protein is CASSALTGNTDTQYF. The genes are TRBV9 and TRBJ2-3; D ambiguous. Trimming cost V 3 bases and J 2 bases, with 13 bases left between them. The CDR3 sequence is 15 residues long. Germline lookup yields CDR1 SGDLS and CDR2 YYNGEE.

The chain combines TRBV7-3 with TRBJ2-1; the match to TRBD1 covers 9 bases. The CDR3 sequence is 13 residues long. The V gene end was trimmed by 8 bases and the J gene end by 8 bases; junction bases not matched to a gene: 7. CDR1 is SGHTA, CDR2 FQGTGA, per germline. CDR3 sequence: CASGQGNRDEQFF. In nucleotides, the CDR3 is TGTGCCAGCGGACAGGGGAATCGGGATGAGCAGTTCTTC.

This clone occurred a few times. V is TRBV13 and J is TRBJ2-3, with unresolved D. CDR3 length equals 16 residues. Trimming took off 6 bases at V and 4 bases at J, with 20 bases between the two ends. Germline V gives CDR1 PRHDT, CDR2 FYEKMQ (reference sequence). CDR3 nucleotide sequence: TGTGCCAGCAGTTGGCAGCCGAACCCATCTTCAGATACGCAGTATTTT. Its translation is CASSWQPNPSSDTQYF. The whole variable domain, remainder taken from reference TRBV13 and TRBJ2-3, is AAGVIQSPRHLIKEKRETATLKCYPIPRHDTVYWYQQGPGQDPQFLISFYEKMQSDKGSIPDRFSAQQFSDYHSELNMSSLELGDSALYFCASSWQPNPSSDTQYFGPGTRLTVL.

As DNA, the CDR3 is TGTGCCAGCAGCTCGGGACAGGGGGCAGGGGAGCAGTACTTC. Residues: CASSSGQGAGEQYF. This rearrangement joins TRBV11-2 to TRBJ2-7; 12 bases line up with TRBD1. This CDR3 is built from 14 residues. Germline loops: CDR1 SGHAT, CDR2 FQNNGV. V was pared by 4 bases and J by 7 bases, with 5 bases of the junction left unmatched.

V and J are TRBV7-2 and TRBJ2-7; D call uncertain. The germline V and J ends were trimmed by 2 bases and 6 bases, with 8 bases remaining between them. In germline, CDR1 is SGHTA, CDR2 FQGNSA. The CDR3 length is 12 residues. The CDR3 nucleotides read TGTGCCAGCAGCTTAAAACAGACCGAGCAGTACTTC. Translation gives CASSLKQTEQYF.